This T cell receptor beta chain stems from a study of shared T cell receptors in the human thymus. Germline-derived CDR1 and CDR2 are SNHLY and FYNNEI. This CDR3 has 15 amino acids. The V gene lost 6 bases and the J gene lost 0 bases, with 12 bases spanning the gap. This table comes from immunoSEQ multiplex PCR, and its TCRdb copy is limited to in-frame clones, with some not included. The sample consists of roughly 710,000 clones, approximately 85% of them appearing once. The same sample was also studied in work on human thymus T cells. As that report states: Healthy Finnish infants undergoing corrective surgery for congenital heart defects provided the donor material. Thymus specimens were resections from corrective heart surgery. The authors found apparently biased V and J gene usage in thymic and blood repertoires. Thymic repertoires of unrelated individuals were reported in related research to overlap highly.

The V call is TRBV2, the J call TRBJ1-3; perhaps TRBD1 as D (6 bases). The clonotype was recovered from a girl under three years old with a congenital heart defect. Sequenced input: thymocytes. The CDR3 DNA reads as TGTGCCAGCAGAGGACAGCCTTCCTCTGGAAACACCATATATTTT. Its translation: CASRGQPSSGNTIYF.